The 32 T cell receptor beta chains below all came from one sample that was sequenced in a study of blood T cell repertoires in COVID-19. Only in-frame clones appear in the TCRdb table, and some are missing; sequencing was by immunoSEQ multiplex PCR. The sample has 150,000 to 200,000 clones; roughly nine tenths are singletons. The sequenced material came from peripheral blood. The receptors stem from a woman aged 70 to 79 with acute or convalescent COVID-19.

The V gene is TRBV24-1, the J gene TRBJ2-3, with a possible D match to TRBD2 (5 bases). The CDR3 extends over 15 amino acids. The ends were cut back, 2 bases at V and 2 bases at J, with 10 bases in the middle. Looked up from germline, CDR1 is KGHDR and CDR2 is SFDVKD. The CDR3 reads CATSDSQRVTDTQYF. The CDR3 DNA sequence: TGTGCCACCAGTGATTCGCAGAGGGTCACAGATACGCAGTATTTT.

The chain has TRBV5-1 and TRBJ2-1; 9 positions agree with TRBD2. Trimming cost V 4 bases and J 6 bases; bases outside gene matches: 2. From germline, CDR1 is SGHRS and CDR2 YFSETQ. This CDR3 is built from 13 residues. CDR3 DNA: TGCGCCAGCAGCGCGGGAGGGGTCAATGAGCAGTTCTTC. Residues: CASSAGGVNEQFF.

This CDR3 is CASGLSALNEQFF. For the CDR3, the DNA is TGTGCTAGTGGTTTGTCCGCACTTAATGAGCAGTTCTTC. This chain links TRBV12-5 with TRBJ2-1; D is unresolved. V was clipped by 2 bases and J by 7 bases, with 9 bases between them. The CDR3 runs to 13 residues. Germline lookup yields CDR1 LGHNT and CDR2 FRNRAP. The entire variable domain, with the rest obtained from reference TRBV12-5 and TRBJ2-1, is as follows: DARVTQTPRHKVTEMGQEVTMRCQPILGHNTVFWYRQTMMQGLELLAYFRNRAPLDDSGMPKDRFSAEMPDATLATLKIQPSEPRDSAVYFCASGLSALNEQFFGPGTRLTVL.

The CDR3 reads CASRKGADSPLHF. CDR3 nucleotides: TGCGCCAGCAGAAAGGGGGCGGATTCACCCCTCCACTTT. This chain joins TRBV10-2 and TRBJ1-6; 7 positions agree with TRBD1. With 6 bases clipped from V and 8 bases from J, the junction kept 4 bases outside the gene matches. In germline, CDR1 is WSHSY, CDR2 SAAADI. CDR3 length: 13 residues.

V gene TRBV2 combines with J gene TRBJ2-7; 10 nucleotides line up with TRBD2. V lost 7 bases to trimming and J lost 5 bases; unmatched junction nucleotides: 11. This CDR3 has 15 amino acids. Germline CDR1 is SNHLY and CDR2 is FYNNEI. The CDR3 sequence: CASISASGGANEQYF. CDR3 nucleotide sequence: TGTGCCAGCATTTCGGCTAGCGGGGGTGCCAACGAGCAGTACTTC.

The chain links TRBV28 to TRBJ2-1; 8 positions match TRBD2. The ends lost 5 bases at V and 1 base at J; junction bases unmatched: 7. This CDR3 comprises 16 residues. Per germline, CDR1 MDHEN and CDR2 SYDVKM. The CDR3 nucleotides read TGTGCCAGCAGTACCCCGGCGGGAGGATCCTACAATGAGCAGTTCTTC. Translated, it gives CASSTPAGGSYNEQFF. The full variable domain, rest sourced from reference TRBV28 and TRBJ2-1, is DVKVTQSSRYLVKRTGEKVFLECVQDMDHENMFWYRQDPGLGLRLIYFSYDVKMKEKGDIPEGYSVSREKKERFSLILESASTNQTSMYLCASSTPAGGSYNEQFFGPGTRLTVL.

This clone was detected a few times. The V and J genes are TRBV10-3 and TRBJ1-6; D is unclear. CDR1 is ENHRY and CDR2 is SYGVKD in the germline V gene. Trimming left V 7 bases short and J 7 bases short, with 17 bases between. The CDR3 is made up of 15 amino acids. The chain's CDR3 is CAITNSQLGNSPLHF. CDR3 coding DNA: TGTGCCATCACAAATTCTCAACTAGGGAATTCACCCCTCCACTTT.

This chain uses TRBV7-7 with TRBJ2-3, with 7 nucleotides matching TRBD1. The CDR3 spans 15 residues. The trim removed 3 bases at V and 3 bases at J, leaving 6 bases unmatched. Germline lookup yields CDR1 SSHAT and CDR2 FNYEAQ (reference sequence). The CDR3 protein is CASSLTGLLTDTQYF. The CDR3 DNA follows: TGTGCCAGCAGCTTGACAGGGCTTTTAACAGATACGCAGTATTTT.

The chain couples TRBV18 to TRBJ2-7; 9 bases align to TRBD1. CDR1 and CDR2 from the germline V gene are KGHSH and LQKENI. CDR3 size: 15 residues. V dropped 3 bases and J dropped 2; count of bases not matched to a gene: 5. CDR3 protein: CASSPRTGEAYEQYF. CDR3 sequence (DNA): TGTGCCAGCTCACCGAGGACAGGGGAGGCCTACGAGCAGTACTTC.

The rearrangement uses TRBV27 and TRBJ2-6; possibly TRBD2 for D (6 bases). Germline V CDR1 and CDR2: MNHEY, SMNVEV (reference sequence). This CDR3 region has 17 residues. Trimming pared 0 bases from V and 0 bases from J, leaving 9 bases between. Here the CDR3 reads CASSLSRRVSGANVLTF. The CDR3 DNA is TGTGCCAGCAGTTTATCGAGGAGGGTCTCTGGGGCCAACGTCCTGACTTTC.

This chain joins TRBV5-1 and TRBJ2-3, with 9 nucleotides matching TRBD1. V lost 2 bases, J lost 2 bases, and 3 bases stayed unmatched. The CDR3 is 15 residues long. The germline CDR1 and CDR2 sequences are SGHRS and YFSETQ. For the CDR3, the DNA is TGCGCCAGCAGCTTTACAGGGGGCCCCACAGATACGCAGTATTTT. Amino acid sequence: CASSFTGGPTDTQYF. Full variable domain (remainder filled in from reference TRBV5-1 and TRBJ2-3): KAGVTQTPRYLIKTRGQQVTLSCSPISGHRSVSWYQQTPGQGLQFLFEYFSETQRNKGNFPGRFSGRQFSNSRSEMNVSTLELGDSALYLCASSFTGGPTDTQYFGPGTRLTVL.

The chain links TRBV6-5 to TRBJ1-5; D is undetermined. Trimming took 6 bases from V and 7 from J, leaving 13 bases between them. Germline V gives CDR1 MNHEY, CDR2 SVGAGI. This CDR3 has 13 residues. The CDR3 DNA is TGTGCCAGCAGCCGGTGGGTCGGGCAGCCCCAGCATTTT. Protein sequence: CASSRWVGQPQHF.

The CDR3 sequence: CASSLNSGDTIYEQYF. CDR3 nucleotide sequence: TGTGCCAGCAGCTTAAATTCTGGGGACACAATCTACGAGCAGTACTTC. V gene TRBV7-2 combines with J gene TRBJ2-7, with D maybe TRBD1 (6 bases). The length of the CDR3 is 16 residues. Germline V gene data show CDR1 as SGHTA and CDR2 as FQGNSA. Trimming left V 2 bases short and J 3 bases short, with 17 bases between. Full variable domain (missing parts from reference TRBV7-2 and TRBJ2-7): GAGVSQSPSNKVTEKGKDVELRCDPISGHTALYWYRQSLGQGLEFLIYFQGNSAPDKSGLPSDRFSAERTGGSVSTLTIQRTQQEDSAVYLCASSLNSGDTIYEQYFGPGTRLTVT.

The V call is TRBV4-1, the J call TRBJ2-2; 9 bases are shared with TRBD2. CDR1 MGHRA and CDR2 YSYEKL come from the germline V gene. Trimming cost V 4 bases and J 3 bases; bases outside gene matches: 9. The length of the CDR3 is 17 residues. The CDR3 bases are TGCGCCAGCAGCCCCGGAGGGGCGGGGGGGTACACCGGGGAGCTGTTTTTT. It yields the protein CASSPGGAGGYTGELFF.

The chain combines TRBV15 with TRBJ2-2, with D hard to call. V lost 4 bases and J lost 2, with 11 bases in between. CDR1 is LNHNV and CDR2 is YYDKDF in the germline V gene (reference sequence). CDR3 length equals 15 residues. This chain's CDR3 is CATSKQLVNTGELFF. The DNA for the CDR3 is TGTGCCACCAGCAAACAGCTCGTCAACACCGGGGAGCTGTTTTTT.

The chain joins TRBV4-3 to TRBJ2-4; 7 nucleotides align to TRBD1. V lost 0 bases to trimming and J lost 5 bases; unmatched junction nucleotides: 4. This CDR3 spans 15 amino acids. The germline gives CDR1 LGHNA, CDR2 YSLEER. The CDR3 sequence: CASSQDYQGENIQYF. CDR3 sequence (DNA): TGCGCCAGCAGCCAAGATTACCAGGGGGAAAACATTCAGTACTTC.

The chain carries TRBV4-3 and TRBJ2-2, with 10 bases identical to TRBD1. After removal of 1 base from V and 9 bases from J, the junction contained 8 bases not matched to a gene. There are 16 residues in the CDR3. Germline-derived CDR1 and CDR2 are LGHNA and YSLEER. This CDR3 reads CASSQGSGQGVRELFF. CDR3 DNA: TGCGCCAGCAGCCAAGGTTCCGGACAGGGGGTTCGGGAGCTGTTTTTT.

V usage is TRBV7-8 and J usage is TRBJ1-2; D may be TRBD1 (6 bases). Trimming shortened V by 5 bases and J by 2 bases, and 12 bases separated the two germline ends. The CDR3 totals 14 residues. Germline V CDR1 and CDR2: SGHVS, FQNEAQ. In DNA form, the CDR3 reads TGTGCCAGCAGCCCAAGGGGGGGCAACTATGGCTACACCTTC. Translated, it gives CASSPRGGNYGYTF.

This sequence joins TRBV7-2 and TRBJ1-3; maybe TRBD1 (5 bases). The germline V and J ends were trimmed by 5 bases and 0 bases, with 14 bases remaining between them. The length of the CDR3 is 16 residues. Germline CDR1 SGHTA, CDR2 FQGNSA. CDR3 bases: TGTGCCAGCAGCGTAAACAGGTTAACCTCTGGAAACACCATATATTTT. Protein sequence: CASSVNRLTSGNTIYF.

This clone was seen a few times. The chain employs TRBV6-1 and TRBJ1-5; 8 bases line up with TRBD1. This CDR3 region has 17 residues. V was clipped by 8 bases and J by 2 bases; unmatched bases: 14. Per germline, CDR1 MNHNS and CDR2 SASEGT. Written as DNA, the CDR3 is TGTGCCAGCGGTAAAGAGGCAGGGGGCCTTGGCAATCAGCCCCAGCATTTT. The encoded protein is CASGKEAGGLGNQPQHF.

The rearrangement joins TRBV30 to TRBJ1-3; possible D gene TRBD1, 5 bases. Germline CDR1 is GTSNPN and CDR2 is SVGIG (reference sequence). The length of the CDR3 is 12 residues. V gave up 4 bases and J gave up 3 bases, with 7 bases separating them. CDR3 DNA sequence: TGTGCCTGGAAGCAGGGTGGAAACACCATATATTTT. The encoded protein is CAWKQGGNTIYF.

This sequence joins TRBV11-2 and TRBJ1-4; D call uncertain. V lost 1 base, J lost 5 bases, and 5 bases lay in between. The CDR3 is made up of 13 amino acids. Germline CDR1 is SGHAT and CDR2 is FQNNGV. The CDR3: CASSLVGNEKLFF. For the CDR3, the DNA is TGTGCCAGCAGCTTAGTCGGGAATGAAAAACTGTTTTTT.

The V call is TRBV5-6, the J call TRBJ2-3, with a weak D call TRBD2 (6 bases). Trimming stripped 5 bases from V and 0 bases from J, with 10 bases between. CDR3 size: 14 residues. Looked up from germline, CDR1 is SGHDT and CDR2 is YYEEEE. The CDR3 here is CASSRDFSTDTQYF. CDR3 nucleotide sequence: TGTGCCAGCAGTCGGGACTTCAGCACAGATACGCAGTATTTT.

The rearrangement uses TRBV6-1 and TRBJ2-7, with D tentatively TRBD2 (5 bases). CDR1 and CDR2 (germline): MNHNS, SASEGT. Trimming cost V 3 bases and J 3 bases, with 15 bases left between them. The CDR3 contains 15 residues. For the CDR3, the DNA is TGTGCCAGCAGTGATCTCGGGATAGTAAACTACGAGCAGTACTTC. This gives the protein CASSDLGIVNYEQYF.

The chain is built from TRBV3-1 (or the pseudogene TRBV3-2) and TRBJ1-6, with unresolved D. The V and J ends lost 6 bases and 0 bases respectively, with 9 bases between them. This CDR3 is built from 15 residues. CDR1 LGHDT and CDR2 YNNKEL come from the germline V gene (reference sequence). CDR3 bases: TGTGCCAGCAGTTTGCCGGGCTCCTATAATTCACCCCTCCACTTT. Its protein is CASSLPGSYNSPLHF.

This sequence joins TRBV24-1 and TRBJ2-1, with 9 bases lining up with TRBD1. The CDR3 runs to 17 residues. After removal of 1 base from V and 7 bases from J, the junction contained 10 bases not matched to a gene. Germline V lookup: CDR1 KGHDR, CDR2 SFDVKD. This CDR3 reads CATSDLASQGARNEQFF. The CDR3 coding sequence is TGTGCCACCAGTGATTTAGCCTCACAGGGGGCTCGGAATGAGCAGTTCTTC.

V and J are TRBV5-4 and TRBJ2-2; TRBD2 aligns across 15 bases. The CDR3 extends over 17 amino acids. With 2 bases clipped from V and 5 bases from J, the junction kept 4 bases outside the gene matches. Germline V CDR1 and CDR2: SGHNT, YYREEE (reference sequence). The CDR3: CASSFLGTSGGTGELFF. In DNA form, the CDR3 reads TGTGCCAGCAGCTTTTTAGGGACTAGCGGGGGGACCGGGGAGCTGTTTTTT. Drawing the rest from reference TRBV5-4 and TRBJ2-2, the complete variable domain is ETGVTQSPTHLIKTRGQQVTLRCSSQSGHNTVSWYQQALGQGPQFIFQYYREEENGRGNFPPRFSGLQFPNYSSELNVNALELDDSALYLCASSFLGTSGGTGELFFGEGSRLTVL.

The CDR3 is CASSLNRQGYEKLFF. The DNA for the CDR3 is TGTGCCAGCAGCCTCAACAGGCAGGGGTATGAAAAACTGTTTTTT. The chain combines TRBV2 with TRBJ1-4, with D possibly matching TRBD1 (6 bases). The CDR3 has 15 residues. Germline CDR1 SNHLY, CDR2 FYNNEI. Between the trimmed V and J ends, which lost 6 bases and 6 bases, there was a span of 17 bases. Variable domain in full (rest from reference TRBV2 and TRBJ1-4): EPEVTQTPSHQVTQMGQEVILRCVPISNHLYFYWYRQILGQKVEFLVSFYNNEISEKSEIFDDQFSVERPDGSNFTLKIRSTKLEDSAMYFCASSLNRQGYEKLFFGSGTQLSVL.

The V and J genes are TRBV18 and TRBJ1-5; 8 bases line up with TRBD1. This CDR3 comprises 15 residues. Germline assignment: CDR1 KGHSH and CDR2 LQKENI. V was pared by 6 bases and J by 4 bases, with 8 bases of the junction left unmatched. This CDR3 reads CASSWTGSANQPQHF. CDR3 in DNA: TGTGCCAGCTCCTGGACAGGGAGCGCGAATCAGCCCCAGCATTTT.

V gene TRBV27 combines with J gene TRBJ1-2; 12 nucleotides line up with TRBD1. The germline V gene encodes CDR1 MNHEY and CDR2 SMNVEV (reference sequence). The length of the CDR3 is 16 residues. Trimming cost V 1 base and J 6 bases; bases outside gene matches: 6. The CDR3 spells CASSLYGTGGGDGYTF. CDR3 in DNA: TGTGCCAGCAGTTTATACGGGACAGGGGGCGGCGATGGCTACACCTTC.

The J gene is TRBJ2-1, the V gene TRBV30; 9 bases align to TRBD2. CDR3 length: 12 amino acids. The ends lost 2 bases at V and 10 bases at J; junction bases unmatched: 3. Germline V gives CDR1 GTSNPN, CDR2 SVGIG (reference sequence). The CDR3 nucleotides are TGTGCCTGGAGTTCCGGACTAGCGGAGCAGTTCTTC. Translated: CAWSSGLAEQFF.

The rearrangement joins TRBV14 to TRBJ1-6; D is undetermined. The germline V and J ends were trimmed by 4 bases and 0 bases, with 13 bases remaining between them. In germline, CDR1 is SGHDN, CDR2 FVKESK. This CDR3 comprises 17 residues. The CDR3 coding sequence is TGTGCCAGCAGCCCCGCTTACACGGGCTCCTATAATTCACCCCTCCACTTT. It is translated as CASSPAYTGSYNSPLHF.